The clone carrying this T cell receptor beta chain showed up just a few times. Its antigen remains unidentified. A roughly 9.3 ml volume of fresh peripheral blood provided the PBMCs. The entry originates in a study of T cells in Graves' hyperthyroidism and ophthalmopathy. General study results and limits: Ophthalmopathy was separated from stable hyperthyroidism by a 13 V-J model. Most thyroid-expanded clonotypes above 0.001 were also found in blood.

J was trimmed by 0 bases and V by 8 bases; bases with no gene match: 8. Germline CDR1 and CDR2: GTSNPN and SVGIG (reference sequence). This CDR3 contains 14 residues. RNA transcripts provided the source from which TCR beta CDR3 regions were amplified. During a first-round RT-PCR of the TCR CDR3, the HTBI primer set was used. A single record per CDR3 protein comes from TCRdb applying MiXCR to the multiplex PCR reads. The table records hundreds of thousands of distinct CDR3 sequences, about a fifth of them present only once. This TCR came from a woman aged 18 to 35 with Graves' hyperthyroidism. The sequenced material came from blood. This chain connects TRBV30 to TRBJ1-1; TRBD1 matches at 8 bases. The chain's CDR3 is CAVDRQGMNTEAFF. CDR3 coding DNA: TGTGCCGTGGACAGACAGGGGATGAACACTGAAGCTTTCTTT.